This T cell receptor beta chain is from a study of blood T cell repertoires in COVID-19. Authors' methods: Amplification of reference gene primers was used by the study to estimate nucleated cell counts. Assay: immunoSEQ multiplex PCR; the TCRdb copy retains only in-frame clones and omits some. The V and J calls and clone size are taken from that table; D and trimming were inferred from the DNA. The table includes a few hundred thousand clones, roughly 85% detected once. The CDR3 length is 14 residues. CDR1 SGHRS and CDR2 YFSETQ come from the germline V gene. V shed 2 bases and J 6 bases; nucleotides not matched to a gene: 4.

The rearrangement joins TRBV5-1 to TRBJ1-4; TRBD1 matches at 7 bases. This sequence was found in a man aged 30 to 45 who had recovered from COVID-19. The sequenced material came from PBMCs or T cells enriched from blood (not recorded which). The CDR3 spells CASSLGQEDEKLFF. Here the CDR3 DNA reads TGCGCCAGCAGCTTAGGACAGGAAGATGAAAAACTGTTTTTT.